The present TCR beta chain was sequenced within a study of blood T cell repertoires in COVID-19 (dated by TCRdb to the early 2020s). Broadly, across the study: Samples covering the acute and convalescent phases of COVID-19 were provided by collaborators in the United States, Italy and Spain. HLA class I and class II types, where available, came from metadata supplied by the sample provider rather than from assay-based typing. The prospective study material was composed of cDNA or gDNA derived from T cells, B-cell-depleted T cells, or PBMCs. Sample metadata almost always included a de-identified subject ID, COVID-19 status, age in years and sex. A freely available public database, intended as a resource for researchers studying the immune response to SARS-CoV-2, is where the repertoires were released. Samples were obtained from the ongoing ImmuneRACE study (first 160 participants) and from about 1,300 subjects provided by 6 global collaborators. Subjects who had been exposed to COVID-19, were actively infected with it, or had recovered from it provided the deeply sampled blood TCRbeta repertoires that made up the dataset. Points the paper makes about the study in general: How much clinical and demographic metadata was included differed by source and by participant, and the metadata was provided uncurated.

Trimming at the junction amounts to 0 bases on V and 1 base on J, and the germline ends lie 4 bases apart. According to the germline V gene, CDR1 reads SGHTS and CDR2 reads YDEGEE. Inclusive of the bounding cysteine and phenylalanine, the CDR3 is 14 residues long. Only the CDR3 DNA is retained, 42 bases long and in frame from the first base. Comments on this clone: This clone's antigen is unknown. It has no much larger one-base neighbor in the sample; base qualities were not kept.

TCRbeta CDR3 regions were amplified from genomic DNA by means of the immunoSEQ Assay, a bias-controlled multiplex PCR. The authors' pipeline ran thus. Within the assay, amplification of reference gene primers was used to estimate how many nucleated cells each sample contained. Sequence reads were collapsed and filtered to measure the absolute abundance of every unique TCRbeta CDR3 rearrangement. For each sample, productive Simpson clonality was calculated as the square root of Simpson's diversity index over productive rearrangements. Drawn from immuneACCESS, this table holds only the in-frame rearrangements with V and J called that TCRdb kept. Clones are partly lost; checked studies trace under half to an unresolved V gene and leave the rest unexplained. V and J calls and clone size come straight from that table; D and trimming were deduced from the DNA. This sample holds around 70,000 clones; 90% to 95% were observed only once. Clones ranked in the top ten supply under 6% of the sample.

The collaborating institutions used their own protocols to collect whole blood in K2EDTA tubes. For TCRbeta analysis, collaborators shipped samples in one of three forms: frozen whole blood, isolated PBMCs, or DNA extracted from either of those sample types. The clonotype was recovered from a human donor in a cohort sampled during active COVID-19. Here the chain combines TRBV5-8 and TRBJ2-2, with the D gene call left open. The sequencing input was peripheral blood. The DNA sequence is given as TGTGCCAGCAGCTTGGTTCAGAACACCGGGGAGCTGTTTTTT. It encodes CASSLVQNTGELFF.